This TCR beta chain was sequenced during a study of T cell repertoires in cytomegalovirus infection. Turning to the study itself: Public TCR beta signatures were indicative of both CMV infection and a matching HLA type. Study findings and constraints: HLA-C-restricted CMV-specific TCR beta clonotypes were dominant in the ex vivo response. People with CMV and the relevant HLA were identified by cumulative public TCR beta family frequency.

TCRdb used MiXCR to reprocess the reads, holding one entry per CDR3 protein. The sample consists of about 97,000 distinct CDR3 sequences, approximately 17% of them appearing once. Unmatched junction bases numbered 8, after V lost 5 bases and J lost 6 bases. The CDR3 loop spans 14 amino acids. The germline V gene encodes CDR1 SGHTA and CDR2 FQGTGA. This clonotype was recorded many times. Its antigen remains unidentified. The source is a human donor in good health (CMV status not recorded). Some clones in this sample may be carry-over from other donors' samples. The V call is TRBV7-3, the J call TRBJ2-3, with 7 bases matching TRBD2. Material for sequencing was PBMCs. The CDR3 loop is CASSPGGLSDTQYF. The CDR3 bases are TGTGCCAGCAGCCCGGGGGGTTTGTCGGATACGCAGTATTTT.